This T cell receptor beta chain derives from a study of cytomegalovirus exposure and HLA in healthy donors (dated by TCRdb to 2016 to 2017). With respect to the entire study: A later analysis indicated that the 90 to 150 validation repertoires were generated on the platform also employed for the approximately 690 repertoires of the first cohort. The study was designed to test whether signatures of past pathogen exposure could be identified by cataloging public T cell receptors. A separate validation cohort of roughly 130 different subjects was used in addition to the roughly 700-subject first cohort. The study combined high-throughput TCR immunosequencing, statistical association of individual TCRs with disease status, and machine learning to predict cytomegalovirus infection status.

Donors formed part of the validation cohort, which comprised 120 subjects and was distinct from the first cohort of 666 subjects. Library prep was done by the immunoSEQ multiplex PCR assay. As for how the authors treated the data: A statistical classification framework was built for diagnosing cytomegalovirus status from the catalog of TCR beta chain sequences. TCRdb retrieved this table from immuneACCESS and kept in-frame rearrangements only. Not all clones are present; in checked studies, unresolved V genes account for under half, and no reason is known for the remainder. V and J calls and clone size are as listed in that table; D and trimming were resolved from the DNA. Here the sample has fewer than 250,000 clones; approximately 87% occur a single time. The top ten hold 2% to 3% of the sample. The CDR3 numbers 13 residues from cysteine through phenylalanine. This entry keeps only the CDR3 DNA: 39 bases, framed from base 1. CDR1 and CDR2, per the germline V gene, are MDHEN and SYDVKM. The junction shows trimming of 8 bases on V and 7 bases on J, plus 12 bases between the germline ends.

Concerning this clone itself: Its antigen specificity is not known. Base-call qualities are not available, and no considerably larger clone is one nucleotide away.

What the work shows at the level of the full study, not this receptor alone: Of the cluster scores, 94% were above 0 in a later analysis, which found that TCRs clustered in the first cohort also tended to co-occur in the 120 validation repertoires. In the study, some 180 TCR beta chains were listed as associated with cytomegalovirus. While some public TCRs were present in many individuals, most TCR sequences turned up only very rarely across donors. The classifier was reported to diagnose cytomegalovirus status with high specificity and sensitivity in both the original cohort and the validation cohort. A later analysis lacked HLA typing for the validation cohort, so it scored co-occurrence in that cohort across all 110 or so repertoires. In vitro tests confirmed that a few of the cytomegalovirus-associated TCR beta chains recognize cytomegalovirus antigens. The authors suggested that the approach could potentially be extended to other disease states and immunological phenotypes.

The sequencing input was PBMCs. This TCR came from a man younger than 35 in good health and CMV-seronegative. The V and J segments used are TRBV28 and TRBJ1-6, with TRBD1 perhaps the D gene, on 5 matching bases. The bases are TGTGCCAGCCAGGGTGTCCTAAATTCACCCCTCCACTTT. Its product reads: CASQGVLNSPLHF.